These 3 T cell receptor beta chains were all obtained from the same sample, sequenced in a study of glioma-infiltrating T cells. TCR alpha and beta CDR3 regions were amplified from RNA using iRepertoire nested multiplex PCR. TCRdb processed the multiplex PCR reads anew with MiXCR; each CDR3 protein has one entry. The sample shows around 150,000 distinct CDR3 sequences, approximately 40% of them seen only once. The source material was glioma tissue, nonneoplastic brain tissue, or PBMCs (not recorded which). These receptors were taken from a human donor with low-grade glioma or glioblastoma, undergoing nonglioma brain surgery, or in good health (not recorded which).

This clonotype has only a few counts. J is TRBJ2-7 and V is TRBV24-1, with 7 bases aligning to TRBD1. V dropped 5 bases and J dropped 4; count of bases not matched to a gene: 4. CDR1 is KGHDR and CDR2 is SFDVKD in the germline V gene. CDR3 size: 13 residues. CDR3 in DNA: TGTGCCACCAGTGGACCAGGGGGATACGAGCAGTACTTC. As protein: CATSGPGGYEQYF.

The chain has TRBV20-1 and TRBJ2-7, with 10 nucleotides matching TRBD2. V shed 5 bases, J shed 4 bases, and the junction held 8 bases outside the gene matches. This CDR3 has 14 residues. Germline V gives CDR1 DFQATT, CDR2 SNEGSKA (reference sequence). As DNA, the CDR3 is TGCAGTGCTCATCAGCGGGAGGGAGGGTACGAGCAGTACTTC. Translation: CSAHQREGGYEQYF.

This clonotype has a single count. A junction end diverges from the germline sequence, so it may reflect a read error. The chain couples TRBV7-9 to TRBJ2-5, with 8 bases fitting TRBD1. The V gene's germline CDR1 is SEHNR and CDR2 FQNEAQ (reference sequence). CDR3 size: 14 residues. The CDR3 coding sequence is TGCGCCAGCAGCTTGGGACAGGTCGATGGGACCCAGTACTTC. This translates into CASSLGQVDGTQYF.